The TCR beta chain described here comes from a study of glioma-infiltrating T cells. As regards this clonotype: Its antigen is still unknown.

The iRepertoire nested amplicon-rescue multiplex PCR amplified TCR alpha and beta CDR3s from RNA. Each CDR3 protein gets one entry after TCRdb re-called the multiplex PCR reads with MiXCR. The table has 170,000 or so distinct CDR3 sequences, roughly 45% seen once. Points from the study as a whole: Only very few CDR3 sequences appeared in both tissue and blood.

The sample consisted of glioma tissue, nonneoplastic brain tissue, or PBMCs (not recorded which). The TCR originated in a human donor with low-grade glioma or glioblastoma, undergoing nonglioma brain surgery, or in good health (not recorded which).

The CDR3 nucleotides are TGTGCCAGCAGCCAAGACCCGACAGGGTTGAACACCATATATTTT. This codes for CASSQDPTGLNTIYF. The chain combines TRBV4-2 with TRBJ1-3, with 7 bases lining up with TRBD1. V was clipped by 0 bases and J by 7 bases; unmatched bases: 6. CDR3 length equals 15 residues. The V gene's germline CDR1 is LGHNA and CDR2 YNFKEQ.